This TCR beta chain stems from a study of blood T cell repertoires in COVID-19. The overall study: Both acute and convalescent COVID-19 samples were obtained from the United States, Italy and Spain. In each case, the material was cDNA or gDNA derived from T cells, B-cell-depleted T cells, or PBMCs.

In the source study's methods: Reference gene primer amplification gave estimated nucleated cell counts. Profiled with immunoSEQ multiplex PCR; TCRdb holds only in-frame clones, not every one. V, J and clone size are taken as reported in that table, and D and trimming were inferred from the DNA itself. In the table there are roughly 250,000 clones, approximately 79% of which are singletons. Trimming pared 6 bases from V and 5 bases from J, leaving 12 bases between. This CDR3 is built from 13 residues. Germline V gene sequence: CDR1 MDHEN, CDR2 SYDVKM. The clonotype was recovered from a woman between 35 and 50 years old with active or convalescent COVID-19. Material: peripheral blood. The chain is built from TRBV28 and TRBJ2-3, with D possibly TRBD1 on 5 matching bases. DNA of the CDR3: TGTGCCAGCAGCTTTCGGACAAAAGATACGCAGTATTTT. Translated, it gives CASSFRTKDTQYF.